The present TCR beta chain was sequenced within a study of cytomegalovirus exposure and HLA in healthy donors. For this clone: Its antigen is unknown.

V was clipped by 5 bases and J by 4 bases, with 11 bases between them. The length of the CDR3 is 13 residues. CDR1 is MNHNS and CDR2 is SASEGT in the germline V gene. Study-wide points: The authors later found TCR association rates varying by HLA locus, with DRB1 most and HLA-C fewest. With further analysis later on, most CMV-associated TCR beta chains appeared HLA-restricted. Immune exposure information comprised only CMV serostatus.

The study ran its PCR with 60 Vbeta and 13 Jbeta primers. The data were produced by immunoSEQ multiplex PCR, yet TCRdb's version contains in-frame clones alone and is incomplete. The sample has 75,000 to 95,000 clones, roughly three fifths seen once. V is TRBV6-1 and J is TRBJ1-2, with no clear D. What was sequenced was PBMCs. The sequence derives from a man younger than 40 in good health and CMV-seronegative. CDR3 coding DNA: TGTGCCAGCAGTTATTCGGGTATCTATGGCTACACCTTC. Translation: CASSYSGIYGYTF.